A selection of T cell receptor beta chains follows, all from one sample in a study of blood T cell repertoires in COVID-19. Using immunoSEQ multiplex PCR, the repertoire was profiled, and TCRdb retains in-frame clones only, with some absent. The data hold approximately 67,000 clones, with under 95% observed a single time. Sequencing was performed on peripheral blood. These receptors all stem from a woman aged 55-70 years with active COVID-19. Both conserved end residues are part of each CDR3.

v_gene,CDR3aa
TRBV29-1,CSVGQGSQSSGANVLTF
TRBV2,CASSERSGVGETQYF
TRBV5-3,CARSSDWRDSLPYEQYF
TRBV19,CASSMRRLAGGGELFF
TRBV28,CASREGQYQPQHF
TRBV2,CASSRTGTGSSYNSPLHF
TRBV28,CASRRTVYEQYF
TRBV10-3,CAISDSGRGNEQFF
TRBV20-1,CSASSSNSGQDLKQGQYF
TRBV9,CASSIGLAGGQAPYNEQFF
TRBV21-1,CASSAPGTGEAAFF
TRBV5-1,CASSFGLIQETQYF
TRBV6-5,CASSTGPYGYTF
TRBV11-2,CASSYRGGTDTQYF
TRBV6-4,CASRGRGVAGLYNEQFF
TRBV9,CASSVGGRGTETQYF
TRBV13,CASSLARGRGPGGNTIYF
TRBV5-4,CASSLGTGSNQPQHF
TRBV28,CASRGRGAGIEAFF
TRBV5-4,CASSFPGLAGDEYF
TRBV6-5,CASSYSRAASYEQYF
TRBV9,CASSVARTGLPTGELFF
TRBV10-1,CASSDQGGVNTEAFF